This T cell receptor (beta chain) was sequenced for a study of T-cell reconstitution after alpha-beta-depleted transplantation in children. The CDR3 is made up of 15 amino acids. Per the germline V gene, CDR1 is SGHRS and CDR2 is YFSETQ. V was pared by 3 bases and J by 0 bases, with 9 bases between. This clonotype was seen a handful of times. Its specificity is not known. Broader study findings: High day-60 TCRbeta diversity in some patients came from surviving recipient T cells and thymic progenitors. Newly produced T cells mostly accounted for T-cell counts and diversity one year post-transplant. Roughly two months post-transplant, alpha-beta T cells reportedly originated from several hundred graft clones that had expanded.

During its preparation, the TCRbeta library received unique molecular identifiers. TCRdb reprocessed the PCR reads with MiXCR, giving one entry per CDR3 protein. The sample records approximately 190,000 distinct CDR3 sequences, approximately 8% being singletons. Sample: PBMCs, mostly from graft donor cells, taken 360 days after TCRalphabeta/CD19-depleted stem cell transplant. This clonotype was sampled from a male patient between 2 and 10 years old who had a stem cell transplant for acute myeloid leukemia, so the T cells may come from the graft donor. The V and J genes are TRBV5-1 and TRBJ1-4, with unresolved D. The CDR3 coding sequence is TGCGCCAGCAGCTCCTACGGATCAACTAATGAAAAACTGTTTTTT. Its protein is CASSSYGSTNEKLFF.